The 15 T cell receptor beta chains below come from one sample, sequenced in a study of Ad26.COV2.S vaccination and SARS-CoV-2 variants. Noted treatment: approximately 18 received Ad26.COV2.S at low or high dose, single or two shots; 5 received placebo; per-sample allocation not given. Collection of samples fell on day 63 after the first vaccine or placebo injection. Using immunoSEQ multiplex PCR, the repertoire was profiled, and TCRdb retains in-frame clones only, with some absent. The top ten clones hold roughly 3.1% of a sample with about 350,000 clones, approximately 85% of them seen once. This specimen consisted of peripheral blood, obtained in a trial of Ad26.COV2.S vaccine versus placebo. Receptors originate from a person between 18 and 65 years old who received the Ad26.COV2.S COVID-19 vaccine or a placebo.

CDR3 sequence: CASSYGLDYEQYF. CDR3 DNA: TGTGCCAGCAGTTACGGGCTGGACTACGAGCAGTACTTC. The chain recombines TRBV6-5 with TRBJ2-7; D is unclear. Germline assignment: CDR1 MNHEY and CDR2 SVGAGI. V lost 2 bases to trimming and J lost 3 bases, with 8 bases between them. This CDR3 has 13 amino acids.

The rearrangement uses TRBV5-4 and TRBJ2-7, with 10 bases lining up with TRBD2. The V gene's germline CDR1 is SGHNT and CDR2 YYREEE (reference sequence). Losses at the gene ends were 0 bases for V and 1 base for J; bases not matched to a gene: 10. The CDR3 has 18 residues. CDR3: CASSLGGSGRMGSYEQYF. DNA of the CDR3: TGTGCCAGCAGCTTGGGAGGTAGCGGGAGGATGGGGTCCTACGAGCAGTACTTC. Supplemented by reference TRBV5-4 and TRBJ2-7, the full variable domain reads ETGVTQSPTHLIKTRGQQVTLRCSSQSGHNTVSWYQQALGQGPQFIFQYYREEENGRGNFPPRFSGLQFPNYSSELNVNALELDDSALYLCASSLGGSGRMGSYEQYFGPGTRLTVT.

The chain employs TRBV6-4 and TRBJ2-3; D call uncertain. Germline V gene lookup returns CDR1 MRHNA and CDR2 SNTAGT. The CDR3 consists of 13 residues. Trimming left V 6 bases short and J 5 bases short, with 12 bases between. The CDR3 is CASSRAAEDTQYF. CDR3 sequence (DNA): TGTGCCAGCAGCCGGGCGGCCGAAGATACGCAGTATTTT.

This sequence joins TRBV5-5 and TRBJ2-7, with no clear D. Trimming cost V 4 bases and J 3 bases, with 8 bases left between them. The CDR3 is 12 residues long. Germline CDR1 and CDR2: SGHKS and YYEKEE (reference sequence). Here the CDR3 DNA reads TGTGCCAGCAGCCCCACAAACTACGAGCAGTACTTC. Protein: CASSPTNYEQYF.

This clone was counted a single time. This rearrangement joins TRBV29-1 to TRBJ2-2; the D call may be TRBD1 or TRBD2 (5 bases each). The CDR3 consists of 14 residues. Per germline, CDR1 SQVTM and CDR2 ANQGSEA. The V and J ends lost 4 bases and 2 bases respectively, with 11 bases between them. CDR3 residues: CSVGGRGNTGELFF. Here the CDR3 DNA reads TGCAGCGTTGGGGGCCGGGGCAACACCGGGGAGCTGTTTTTT.

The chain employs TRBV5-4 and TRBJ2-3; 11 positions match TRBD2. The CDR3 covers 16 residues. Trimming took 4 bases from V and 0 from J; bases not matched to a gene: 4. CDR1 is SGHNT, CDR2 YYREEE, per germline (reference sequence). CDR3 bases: TGTGCCAGCAGCCCCGGGACTAGCGGAAGCACAGATACGCAGTATTTT. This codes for CASSPGTSGSTDTQYF.

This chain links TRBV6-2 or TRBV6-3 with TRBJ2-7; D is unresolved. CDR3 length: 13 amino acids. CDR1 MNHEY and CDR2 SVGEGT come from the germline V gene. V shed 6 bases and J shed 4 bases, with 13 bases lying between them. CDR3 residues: CASSRPPPYEQYF. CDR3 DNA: TGTGCCAGCAGCCGTCCTCCGCCATACGAGCAGTACTTC.

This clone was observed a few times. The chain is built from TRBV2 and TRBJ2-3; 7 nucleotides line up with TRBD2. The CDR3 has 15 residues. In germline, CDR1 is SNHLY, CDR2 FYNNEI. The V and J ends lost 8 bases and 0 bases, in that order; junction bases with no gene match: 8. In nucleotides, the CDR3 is TGTGCCAGCCTCTCAGCGGGGCCTAGCACAGATACGCAGTATTTT. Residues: CASLSAGPSTDTQYF.

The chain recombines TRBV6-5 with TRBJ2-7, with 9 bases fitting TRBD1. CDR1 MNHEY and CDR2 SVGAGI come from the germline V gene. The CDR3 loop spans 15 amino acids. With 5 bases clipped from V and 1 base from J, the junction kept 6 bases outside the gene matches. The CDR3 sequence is CASSQPGQGSYEQYF. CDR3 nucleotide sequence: TGTGCCAGCAGTCAACCGGGACAGGGTTCCTACGAGCAGTACTTC.

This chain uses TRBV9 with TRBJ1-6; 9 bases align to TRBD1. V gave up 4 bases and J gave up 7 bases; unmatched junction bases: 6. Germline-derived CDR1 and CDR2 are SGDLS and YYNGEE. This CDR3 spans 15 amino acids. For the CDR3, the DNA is TGTGCCAGCAGCCCACAGACAGGGGGAAATTCACCCCTCCACTTT. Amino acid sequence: CASSPQTGGNSPLHF.

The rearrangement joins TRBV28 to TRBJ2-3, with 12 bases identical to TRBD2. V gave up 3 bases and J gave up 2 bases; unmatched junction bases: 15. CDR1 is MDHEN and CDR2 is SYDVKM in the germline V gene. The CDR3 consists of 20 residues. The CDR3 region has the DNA TGTGCCAGCAGTTTTTGGGCGGCGCCTAGCGGGAGGGCCATCACAGATACGCAGTATTTT. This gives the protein CASSFWAAPSGRAITDTQYF.

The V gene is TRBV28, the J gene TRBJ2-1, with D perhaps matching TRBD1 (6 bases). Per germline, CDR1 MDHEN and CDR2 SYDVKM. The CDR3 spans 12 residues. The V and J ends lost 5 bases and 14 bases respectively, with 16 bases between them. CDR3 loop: CASSVLGTKKFF. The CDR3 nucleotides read TGTGCCAGCAGTGTACTGGGGACAAAGAAGTTCTTC. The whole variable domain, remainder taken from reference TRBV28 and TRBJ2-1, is DVKVTQSSRYLVKRTGEKVFLECVQDMDHENMFWYRQDPGLGLRLIYFSYDVKMKEKGDIPEGYSVSREKKERFSLILESASTNQTSMYLCASSVLGTKKFFGPGTRLTVL.

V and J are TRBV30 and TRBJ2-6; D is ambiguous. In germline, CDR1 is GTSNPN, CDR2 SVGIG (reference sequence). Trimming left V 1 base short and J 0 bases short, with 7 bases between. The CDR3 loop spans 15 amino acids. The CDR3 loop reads CAWSGERSGANVLTF. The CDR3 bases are TGTGCCTGGAGTGGGGAACGCTCTGGGGCCAACGTCCTGACTTTC. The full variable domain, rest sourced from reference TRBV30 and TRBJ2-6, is SQTIHQWPATLVQPVGSPLSLECTVEGTSNPNLYWYRQAAGRGLQLLFYSVGIGQISSEVPQNLSASRPQDRQFILSSKKLLLSDSGFYLCAWSGERSGANVLTFGAGSRLTVL.

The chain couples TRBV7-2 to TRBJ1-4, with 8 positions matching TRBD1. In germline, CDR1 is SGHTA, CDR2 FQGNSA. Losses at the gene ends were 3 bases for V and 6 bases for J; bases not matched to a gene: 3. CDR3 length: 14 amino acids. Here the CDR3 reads CASSLAGGDEKLFF. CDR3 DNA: TGTGCCAGCAGCTTGGCAGGGGGCGATGAAAAACTGTTTTTT.

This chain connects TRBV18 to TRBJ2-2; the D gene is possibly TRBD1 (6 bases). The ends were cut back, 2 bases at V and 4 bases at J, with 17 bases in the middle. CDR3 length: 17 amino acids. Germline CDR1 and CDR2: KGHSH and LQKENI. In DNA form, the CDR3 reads TGTGCCAGCTCACCAACGGGTACTGGGGGCATCACCGGGGAGCTGTTTTTT. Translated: CASSPTGTGGITGELFF. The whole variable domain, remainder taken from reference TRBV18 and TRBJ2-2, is NAGVMQNPRHLVRRRGQEARLRCSPMKGHSHVYWYRQLPEEGLKFMVYLQKENIIDESGMPKERFSAEFPKEGPSILRIQQVVRGDSAAYFCASSPTGTGGITGELFFGEGSRLTVL.